The 12 T cell receptor beta chains below come from one sample, sequenced in a study of blood T cell repertoires in COVID-19. Data came from immunoSEQ multiplex PCR; TCRdb stores just in-frame clones and leaves some out. The sample has around 170,000 clones, 75% to 90% seen once. The sample taken for sequencing was peripheral blood. The receptors were gathered from a woman aged 55-70 years with acute or convalescent COVID-19.

This chain uses TRBV7-9 with TRBJ2-3; 8 nucleotides line up with TRBD2. The CDR3 is 16 residues long. Germline trimming cut 4 bases from V and 2 bases from J; bases unmatched to any gene: 8. Germline lookup yields CDR1 SEHNR and CDR2 FQNEAQ (reference sequence). CDR3 bases: TGTGCCAGCAGCTCCGCTCCGACTAGCGACACAGATACGCAGTATTTT. The encoded protein is CASSSAPTSDTDTQYF.

The rearrangement joins TRBV15 to TRBJ1-2; weak D call: TRBD1 (5 bases). CDR1 is LNHNV and CDR2 is YYDKDF in the germline V gene (reference sequence). The CDR3 contains 15 residues. Trimming pared 0 bases from V and 0 bases from J, leaving 8 bases between. The CDR3 region is CATSREGGANYGYTF. CDR3 in DNA: TGTGCCACCAGCAGAGAGGGGGGAGCTAACTATGGCTACACCTTC.

The chain recombines TRBV7-3 with TRBJ1-5, with D tentatively TRBD1 (6 bases). The V end was cut by 5 bases, the J end by 0 bases, with 11 bases between. From germline, CDR1 is SGHTA and CDR2 FQGTGA. This CDR3 contains 15 residues. For the CDR3, the DNA is TGTGCCAGCAGCACCCAACAGGGTAGCAATCAGCCCCAGCATTTT. Residues: CASSTQQGSNQPQHF.

The chain has TRBV28 and TRBJ1-4; 7 bases are shared with TRBD1. The trim removed 3 bases at V and 7 bases at J, leaving 5 bases unmatched. This CDR3 spans 14 amino acids. From germline, CDR1 is MDHEN and CDR2 SYDVKM. CDR3 nucleotide sequence: TGTGCCAGCAGTTTTGACAGGGTCGGTGAAAAACTGTTTTTT. Translated, it gives CASSFDRVGEKLFF.

The chain couples TRBV7-9 to TRBJ1-1; D gene uncertain. Trimming stripped 5 bases from V and 1 base from J, with 11 bases between. CDR3 length: 14 residues. Germline CDR1 reads SEHNR; CDR2 reads FQNEAQ (reference sequence). The CDR3 loop reads CASSKAPSNTEAFF. The CDR3 nucleotides are TGTGCCAGCAGCAAAGCTCCGTCGAACACTGAAGCTTTCTTT.

The chain employs TRBV7-2 and TRBJ1-3; unclear D gene. The CDR3 contains 14 residues. Germline values: CDR1 SGHTA, CDR2 FQGNSA. Trimming took 2 bases from V and 0 from J, leaving 5 bases between them. The CDR3 loop reads CASSLKLSGNTIYF. CDR3 DNA sequence: TGTGCCAGCAGCTTAAAACTCTCTGGAAACACCATATATTTT.

This clone was counted once. V gene TRBV3-1 (or the pseudogene TRBV3-2) combines with J gene TRBJ2-1; possible D gene TRBD1, 5 bases. V gave up 3 bases and J gave up 10 bases, with 13 bases separating them. From germline, CDR1 is LGHDT and CDR2 YNNKEL (reference sequence). The CDR3 has 13 residues. In DNA form, the CDR3 reads TGTGCCAGCAGCCATTTAATAGGGGTAGAGCAGTTCTTC. The encoded protein is CASSHLIGVEQFF.

The chain has TRBV27 and TRBJ2-5; 11 positions match TRBD1. V lost 5 bases and J lost 4; bases outside the gene matches: 6. There are 15 residues in the CDR3. The germline V gene encodes CDR1 MNHEY and CDR2 SMNVEV (reference sequence). The CDR3 loop reads CASSIRTGGRETQYF. CDR3 bases: TGTGCCAGCAGTATACGGACAGGGGGCCGAGAGACCCAGTACTTC.

This clone has just a few counts. The rearrangement links TRBV10-3 to TRBJ1-1; 8 nucleotides agree with TRBD1. CDR1 ENHRY and CDR2 SYGVKD come from the germline V gene. CDR3 length equals 13 residues. V lost 1 base to trimming and J lost 8 bases; unmatched junction nucleotides: 3. CDR3 loop: CAISELGQEEAFF. In nucleotides, the CDR3 is TGTGCCATCAGTGAGTTGGGACAGGAGGAAGCTTTCTTT.

This chain uses TRBV27 with TRBJ2-4; maybe TRBD1 (6 bases). There are 14 residues in the CDR3. Germline V gene lookup returns CDR1 MNHEY and CDR2 SMNVEV (reference sequence). V gave up 6 bases and J gave up 0 bases, with 9 bases separating them. CDR3 nucleotides: TGTGCCAGCAGCCTACAGGGAGCCAAAAACATTCAGTACTTC. Residues: CASSLQGAKNIQYF.

This chain connects TRBV7-9 to TRBJ1-4; 8 nucleotides line up with TRBD1. The V gene end was trimmed by 5 bases and the J gene end by 11 bases; junction bases not matched to a gene: 13. Germline V gives CDR1 SEHNR, CDR2 FQNEAQ (reference sequence). CDR3 size: 15 residues. This CDR3 reads CASSPGTGDYGKLFF. CDR3 coding DNA: TGTGCCAGCAGCCCCGGGACAGGTGATTATGGGAAACTGTTTTTT.

A remark on this clone: Other DNA sequences from this sample encode an identical CDR3 as well. V and J are TRBV5-4 and TRBJ1-1; maybe TRBD1 (6 bases). V lost 0 bases and J 1 base, leaving 7 bases between the germline ends. CDR3 length: 14 amino acids. Germline lookup yields CDR1 SGHNT and CDR2 YYREEE (reference sequence). The CDR3: CASSLGQENTEAFF. The CDR3 DNA follows: TGTGCCAGCAGCTTGGGACAGGAGAACACTGAAGCTTTCTTT.